The source of this T cell receptor (beta chain) is a study of blood T cell repertoires in COVID-19. In the study overall: The United States, Italy and Spain supplied acute and convalescent COVID-19 samples. In each case, the material was cDNA or gDNA derived from T cells, B-cell-depleted T cells, or PBMCs.

Trimming took 2 bases from V and 4 from J, leaving 14 bases between them. From germline, CDR1 is KGHDR and CDR2 SFDVKD. CDR3 length: 16 residues. In the authors' workflow: Reference gene primer amplification gave nucleated cell count estimates. TCRdb keeps only in-frame clones here, not all; method: immunoSEQ multiplex PCR. V and J calls and clone size follow that table, whereas D and trimming were derived from the DNA. The table records a few hundred thousand clones, about 88% of them present only once. Sequenced: peripheral blood. The rearrangement links TRBV24-1 to TRBJ1-5, with D tentatively TRBD1 (6 bases). This clonotype was obtained from a man aged 18 to 29 with active or convalescent COVID-19. The CDR3 protein is CATSDSRTEPNQPQHF. The CDR3 DNA follows: TGTGCCACCAGTGATTCTCGGACAGAACCAAATCAGCCCCAGCATTTT.